Listed here are 23 T cell receptor beta chains from one sample, sequenced in a study of shared clonotypes between healthy human individuals. Some clones are missing from TCRdb's copy, which holds only in-frame ones; the method was immunoSEQ multiplex PCR. The table lists about 380,000 clones, 95% to 97% of them singletons. Sample: memory CD8+ T cells sorted from blood. Subset defined: CD45RO+ cells pooled with CCR7-negative TemRA cells. These receptor sequences come from a man between 25 and 39 years old in good health.

The V and J genes are TRBV7-6 and TRBJ2-7, with D possibly being TRBD2 (6 bases). The V gene lost 3 bases and the J gene lost 1 base, with 13 bases spanning the gap. CDR3 size: 15 residues. Looked up from germline, CDR1 is SGHVS and CDR2 is FNYEAQ. The CDR3 sequence: CASSFGGGPSYEQYF. As DNA, the CDR3 is TGTGCCAGCAGCTTTGGGGGAGGCCCGTCCTACGAGCAGTACTTC.

CDR3: CATRDNNQPQHF. Written as DNA, the CDR3 is TGTGCCACTCGGGACAACAATCAGCCCCAGCATTTT. The J gene is TRBJ1-5, the V gene TRBV6-6; tentatively, D is TRBD1 (6 bases). The CDR3 sequence is 12 residues long. Looked up from germline, CDR1 is MNHNY and CDR2 is SVGAGI (reference sequence). The V and J ends lost 10 bases and 3 bases respectively, with 10 bases between them.

V is TRBV18 and J is TRBJ2-7, with 7 positions matching TRBD2. This CDR3 comprises 16 residues. Germline assignment: CDR1 KGHSH and CDR2 LQKENI. V dropped 3 bases and J dropped 2; count of bases not matched to a gene: 10. The chain's CDR3 is CASSPWGLADAYEQYF. The DNA for the CDR3 is TGTGCCAGCTCACCCTGGGGTCTAGCGGATGCCTACGAGCAGTACTTC.

V usage is TRBV5-5 and J usage is TRBJ2-5; 11 nucleotides match TRBD2. The CDR3 sequence is 15 residues long. From germline, CDR1 is SGHKS and CDR2 YYEKEE (reference sequence). Germline trimming cut 1 base from V and 2 bases from J; bases unmatched to any gene: 1. In DNA, the CDR3 is TGTGCCAGCAGCTTGAGGACTAGCGGGCAAGAGACCCAGTACTTC. Translating it yields CASSLRTSGQETQYF.

The chain employs TRBV7-8 and TRBJ1-5, with a possible D match to TRBD1 (5 bases). The V gene lost 0 bases and the J gene lost 6 bases, with 12 bases spanning the gap. CDR1 and CDR2 from the germline V gene are SGHVS and FQNEAQ. The CDR3 runs to 15 residues. The CDR3 is CASSLARGEGQPQHF. The CDR3 region has the DNA TGTGCCAGCAGCTTAGCTCGGGGGGAGGGTCAGCCCCAGCATTTT.

As to this clone: The identical CDR3 is also encoded by other nucleotide sequences in the sample. This chain uses TRBV27 with TRBJ2-7; TRBD1 agrees at 8 bases. The CDR3 length is 14 residues. The germline V gene encodes CDR1 MNHEY and CDR2 SMNVEV (reference sequence). J was trimmed by 4 bases and V by 2 bases; bases with no gene match: 4. CDR3 DNA: TGTGCCAGCAGTTTAGGGACAGGTTTTTACGAGCAGTACTTC. This encodes CASSLGTGFYEQYF.

The DNA of the CDR3 is TGTGCCAGCCTTCCCTTAGGAGCCACCGGGGAGCTGTTTTTT. It codes for CASLPLGATGELFF. J is TRBJ2-2 and V is TRBV19; D not certain. Germline V gives CDR1 LNHDA, CDR2 SQIVND (reference sequence). This CDR3 region has 14 residues. Trimming took 9 bases from V and 4 from J, leaving 15 bases between them. Variable domain in full (rest from reference TRBV19 and TRBJ2-2): DGGITQSPKYLFRKEGQNVTLSCEQNLNHDAMYWYRQDPGQGLRLIYYSQIVNDFQKGDIAEGYSVSREKKESFPLTVTSAQKNPTAFYLCASLPLGATGELFFGEGSRLTVL.

The gene calls are TRBV7-2 and TRBJ2-1; TRBD2 agrees at 8 bases. The CDR3 runs 16 residues. The V gene end was trimmed by 1 base and the J gene end by 4 bases; junction bases not matched to a gene: 6. In germline, CDR1 is SGHTA, CDR2 FQGNSA. CDR3 loop: CASSLDGSGMYNEQFF. CDR3 bases: TGTGCCAGCAGCTTAGACGGTAGCGGGATGTACAATGAGCAGTTCTTC.

The chain is built from TRBV5-4 and TRBJ2-3; 7 nucleotides match TRBD2. The CDR3 is 16 amino acids. Germline CDR1 reads SGHNT; CDR2 reads YYREEE (reference sequence). V was clipped by 0 bases and J by 2 bases; unmatched bases: 6. The CDR3 loop is CASSLGLAGDTDTQYF. The CDR3 DNA follows: TGTGCCAGCAGCTTGGGATTGGCGGGAGACACAGATACGCAGTATTTT.

The CDR3 sequence: CASSGRGSHYEQYF. The CDR3 DNA sequence: TGTGCCAGCAGTGGGCGGGGGTCTCACTACGAGCAGTACTTC. The V gene is TRBV25-1, the J gene TRBJ2-7; 7 nucleotides align to TRBD2. Germline trimming cut 4 bases from V and 3 bases from J; bases unmatched to any gene: 6. Per the germline V gene, CDR1 is MGHDK and CDR2 is SYGVNS. This CDR3 has 14 residues.

The chain is built from TRBV6-6 and TRBJ1-3; D gene unclear. The CDR3 is made up of 14 amino acids. Trimming stripped 9 bases from V and 0 bases from J, with 12 bases between. Germline-derived CDR1 and CDR2 are MNHNY and SVGAGI (reference sequence). The CDR3 sequence is CASMPRSSGNTIYF. The CDR3 DNA reads TGTGCCAGTATGCCCCGGTCCTCTGGAAACACCATATATTTT.

This CDR3 is CASDEQYF. The CDR3 DNA follows: TGTGCCAGTGACGAGCAGTACTTC. V usage is TRBV2 and J usage is TRBJ2-7; D not certain. This CDR3 contains 8 residues. CDR1 is SNHLY and CDR2 is FYNNEI in the germline V gene. The V gene lost 9 bases and the J gene lost 5 bases, with 2 bases spanning the gap.

The chain has TRBV5-8 and TRBJ2-2, with a tentative D call TRBD2 (5 bases). This CDR3 contains 15 residues. The germline V gene encodes CDR1 SGHTS and CDR2 YDEGEE. V was pared by 7 bases and J by 4 bases, with 17 bases between. CDR3 sequence: CASCHGVWGTGELFF. CDR3 coding DNA: TGTGCCAGCTGCCACGGGGTTTGGGGCACCGGGGAGCTGTTTTTT.

This sequence joins TRBV2 and TRBJ2-3, with D unclear. The CDR3 totals 12 residues. The germline V gene encodes CDR1 SNHLY and CDR2 FYNNEI. V dropped 5 bases and J dropped 10 bases, with 13 bases sitting between them. CDR3 nucleotide sequence: TGTGCCAGCAGTATCAAGGAGATTCCGCAGTATTTT. It codes for CASSIKEIPQYF.

The chain employs TRBV4-2 and TRBJ2-7; D remains ambiguous. This CDR3 is built from 14 residues. Germline CDR1 is LGHNA and CDR2 is YNFKEQ. V lost 0 bases and J 3 bases, leaving 9 bases between the germline ends. CDR3 coding DNA: TGTGCCAGCAGCCAAGACGGCCAATACTACGAGCAGTACTTC. This encodes CASSQDGQYYEQYF.

CDR3 in amino acids: CASSQDGTDTQYF. The CDR3 DNA follows: TGTGCCAGCAGCCAAGACGGCACAGATACGCAGTATTTT. This sequence joins TRBV4-2 and TRBJ2-3, with D hard to call. Trimming removed 0 bases from V and 1 base from J, with 2 bases in between. Germline assignment: CDR1 LGHNA and CDR2 YNFKEQ. This CDR3 is built from 13 residues.

The V and J genes are TRBV6-5 and TRBJ1-2, with D unclear. This CDR3 has 14 amino acids. In germline, CDR1 is MNHEY, CDR2 SVGAGI. With 0 bases removed from V and 4 bases from J, the gap between germline ends came to 9 bases. The CDR3 DNA follows: TGTGCCAGCAGTTACTCGACCGGCACCTATGGCTACACCTTC. Its translation: CASSYSTGTYGYTF.

The chain carries TRBV6-5 and TRBJ1-2; possibly TRBD1 for D (5 bases). V was pared by 0 bases and J by 8 bases, with 10 bases between. In germline, CDR1 is MNHEY, CDR2 SVGAGI. This CDR3 comprises 13 residues. The CDR3 bases are TGTGCCAGCAGTTACTCTGGGGCGGGAGGCTACACCTTC. Translation gives CASSYSGAGGYTF.

This clone came up a few times. The V call is TRBV25-1, the J call TRBJ1-2, with D perhaps TRBD1 (5 bases). Trimming took off 3 bases at V and 0 bases at J, with 5 bases between the two ends. The CDR3 length is 13 residues. Germline V CDR1 and CDR2: MGHDK, SYGVNS. Written as DNA, the CDR3 is TGTGCCAGCAGTGAGACAGCTAACTATGGCTACACCTTC. Translation: CASSETANYGYTF.

J is TRBJ2-1 and V is TRBV5-5, with D perhaps assigned TRBD1 or TRBD2 (5 bases each). Per the germline V gene, CDR1 is SGHKS and CDR2 is YYEKEE (reference sequence). V was pared by 4 bases and J by 2 bases, with 16 bases between. The CDR3 has 16 residues. The CDR3 DNA sequence: TGTGCCAGCAGCCCCGGGACCGCCCCCACCTACAATGAGCAGTTCTTC. Its protein product is CASSPGTAPTYNEQFF.

About this clone: This sample also contains other DNA sequences that code for the same CDR3. This chain uses TRBV5-1 with TRBJ1-2; 7 bases map to TRBD1. The CDR3 is made up of 12 amino acids. CDR1 and CDR2 from the germline V gene are SGHRS and YFSETQ. The V gene end was trimmed by 0 bases and the J gene end by 8 bases; junction bases not matched to a gene: 1. In DNA form, the CDR3 reads TGCGCCAGCAGCTTGGGACAGGGAGGCTACACCTTC. Protein sequence: CASSLGQGGYTF.

The genes are TRBV11-2 and TRBJ2-7, with D unclear. V was cut by 7 bases and J by 3 bases, with 10 bases left in between. This CDR3 is 12 amino acids long. Germline loops: CDR1 SGHAT, CDR2 FQNNGV. The DNA of the CDR3 is TGTGCCAGCAACTCAGACAACTACGAGCAGTACTTC. Encoded protein: CASNSDNYEQYF.

This chain connects TRBV19 to TRBJ2-3, with D unresolved. The V gene's germline CDR1 is LNHDA and CDR2 SQIVND (reference sequence). The length of the CDR3 is 15 residues. V gave up 0 bases and J gave up 8 bases, with 15 bases separating them. CDR3 protein: CASSIDPLSGGTQYF. CDR3 in DNA: TGTGCCAGTAGTATAGACCCACTCTCCGGCGGTACGCAGTATTTT.